The 24 T cell receptor beta chains below were found in one sample sequenced in a study of patients and donors after allogeneic stem cell transplantation. TCRdb reprocessed the RT-PCR reads with MiXCR, giving one entry per CDR3 protein. The sample gives more than 850,000 distinct CDR3 sequences, approximately 18% of which show up once; 6% is in the top ten. Specimen: blood, either unsorted or a sorted T cell fraction (not recorded which). These TCRs come from a human donor who was either an allogeneic HSCT recipient or a stem cell or donor lymphocyte infusion donor (not recorded which). It is not recorded whose cells these are; they may come from a transplant donor.

This clonotype was detected only a few times. This chain joins TRBV9 and TRBJ1-4; D call uncertain. V was clipped by 1 base and J by 7 bases, with 14 bases between them. This CDR3 comprises 15 residues. Germline-derived CDR1 and CDR2 are SGDLS and YYNGEE. The CDR3 loop is CASSVYDLDGEKLFF. The CDR3 nucleotides read TGTGCCAGCAGCGTATACGATCTAGATGGTGAAAAACTGTTTTTT.

This clonotype was picked up many times. This chain links TRBV12-3 or TRBV12-4 with TRBJ2-1; D unclear. This CDR3 has 11 residues. V was trimmed by 5 bases and J by 8 bases, leaving 7 bases between them. The CDR3 DNA reads as TGTGCCAGCAGTCCGAACGATGAGCAGTTCTTC. This gives the protein CASSPNDEQFF.

This clonotype was recorded a few times. This rearrangement joins TRBV30 to TRBJ2-1, with a possible D match to TRBD1 (6 bases). Germline CDR1 and CDR2: GTSNPN and SVGIG (reference sequence). V dropped 2 bases and J dropped 4 bases, with 9 bases sitting between them. The CDR3 is 13 residues long. The CDR3 here is CAWSTRGYNEQFF. In nucleotides, the CDR3 is TGTGCCTGGAGTACGAGGGGGTACAATGAGCAGTTCTTC.

In this sample, this clonotype turned up many times. V is TRBV21-1 and J is TRBJ1-1; the table names TRBD1, a call not compared with the DNA. TRBV21-1 is a documented pseudogene. This CDR3 is built from 16 residues. CDR3 residues: CASSKTIGGGDTEAFF. The CDR3 DNA sequence: TGTGCCAGCAGCAAAACAATCGGCGGGGGTGACACTGAAGCTTTCTTT.

The chain is built from TRBV6-5 and TRBJ2-1; unclear D gene. V dropped 0 bases and J dropped 3 bases, with 6 bases sitting between them. Germline assignment: CDR1 MNHEY and CDR2 SVGAGI. The length of the CDR3 is 14 residues. In DNA, the CDR3 is TGTGCCAGCAGTTACTCTCTGAGCTACAATGAGCAGTTCTTC. This encodes CASSYSLSYNEQFF.

This clonotype has only a few counts. The rearrangement uses TRBV2 and TRBJ1-3; no definite D call. The V gene lost 0 bases and the J gene lost 0 bases, with 12 bases spanning the gap. Germline CDR1 is SNHLY and CDR2 is FYNNEI. The CDR3 has 17 residues. CDR3 in DNA: TGTGCCAGCAGTGAAGCGGGAACGGCTAGCTCTGGAAACACCATATATTTT. It translates to CASSEAGTASSGNTIYF.

The rearrangement joins TRBV6-2 or TRBV6-3 to TRBJ1-2; no clear D. This CDR3 is 14 amino acids long. Germline V gives CDR1 MNHEY, CDR2 SVGEGT. The ends were cut back, 5 bases at V and 0 bases at J, with 10 bases in the middle. CDR3 amino acids: CASSRPGTNYGYTF. In nucleotides, the CDR3 is TGTGCCAGCAGTCGCCCCGGGACTAACTATGGCTACACCTTC.

The table lists this clonotype with a few counts. V is TRBV28 and J is TRBJ2-5; a weak D match, TRBD2 (6 bases). V was pared by 7 bases and J by 3 bases, with 18 bases between. CDR1 and CDR2 from the germline V gene are MDHEN and SYDVKM. The CDR3 spans 15 residues. The CDR3: CASTLTPGVKETQYF. The CDR3 DNA is TGTGCCAGCACTCTAACCCCGGGGGTCAAAGAGACCCAGTACTTC.

This chain connects TRBV20-1 to TRBJ2-7, with no clear D. Germline assignment: CDR1 DFQATT and CDR2 SNEGSKA (reference sequence). V shed 6 bases and J shed 4 bases, with 16 bases lying between them. This CDR3 region has 13 residues. CDR3 residues: CSARARAAYEQYF. As DNA, the CDR3 is TGCAGTGCCCGCGCCAGAGCAGCTTACGAGCAGTACTTC.

The V and J genes are TRBV7-8 and TRBJ1-2; no definite D call. Germline V gene lookup returns CDR1 SGHVS and CDR2 FQNEAQ. V was trimmed by 3 bases and J by 1 base, leaving 12 bases between them. The CDR3 has 15 amino acids. The CDR3 coding sequence is TGTGCCAGCAGCTTCAGGACGGATCATAACTATGGCTACACCTTC. Its translation: CASSFRTDHNYGYTF.

This clonotype has only a few counts. This chain joins TRBV6-5 and TRBJ1-6; D may be TRBD1 (5 bases). This CDR3 spans 14 amino acids. Germline loops: CDR1 MNHEY, CDR2 SVGAGI. Trimming stripped 2 bases from V and 8 bases from J, with 10 bases between. The CDR3 sequence is CASSYGREDSPLHF. Written as DNA, the CDR3 is TGTGCCAGCAGTTACGGCAGGGAAGATTCACCCCTCCACTTT.

The rearrangement links TRBV28 to TRBJ2-5; the D gene is possibly TRBD1 (6 bases). In germline, CDR1 is MDHEN, CDR2 SYDVKM. The CDR3 is 15 residues long. V lost 8 bases and J 1 base, leaving 17 bases between the germline ends. CDR3 loop: CASLGTPAPQETQYF. CDR3 sequence (DNA): TGTGCCAGCCTAGGGACACCGGCGCCCCAAGAGACCCAGTACTTC.

This clonotype was seen only a few times. The gene calls are TRBV15 and TRBJ1-5; D remains ambiguous. CDR1 is LNHNV, CDR2 YYDKDF, per germline (reference sequence). V was shortened by 3 bases and J by 7 bases, with 16 bases between the two germline ends. CDR3 length: 15 residues. CDR3 sequence reads: CATSRDMSGPQPQHF. CDR3 sequence (DNA): TGTGCCACCAGCAGGGATATGTCGGGCCCCCAGCCCCAGCATTTT. The complete variable domain, with remaining parts taken from reference TRBV15 and TRBJ1-5, reads DAMVIQNPRYQVTQFGKPVTLSCSQTLNHNVMYWYQQKSSQAPKLLFHYYDKDFNNEADTPDNFQSRRPNTSFCFLDIRSPGLGDTAMYLCATSRDMSGPQPQHFGDGTRLSIL.

This clonotype was seen at least ten times. The chain is built from TRBV5-1 and TRBJ1-4; no reliable D call. CDR3 length: 16 residues. Looked up from germline, CDR1 is SGHRS and CDR2 is YFSETQ. The germline V and J ends were trimmed by 4 bases and 0 bases, with 13 bases remaining between them. The CDR3 sequence is CASSLGRAATNEKLFF. The DNA for the CDR3 is TGCGCCAGCAGCCTCGGACGGGCAGCAACTAATGAAAAACTGTTTTTT.

The rearrangement links TRBV7-2 to TRBJ2-7, with D possibly matching TRBD1 (5 bases). The CDR3 extends over 14 amino acids. Germline assignment: CDR1 SGHTA and CDR2 FQGNSA. Trimming took off 0 bases at V and 6 bases at J, with 12 bases between the two ends. CDR3 coding DNA: TGTGCCAGCAGCTTAGCGGGTGGGGCCGGCGAGCAGTACTTC. Amino acids: CASSLAGGAGEQYF.

In its sample, this clonotype was seen many times. The chain carries TRBV4-1 and TRBJ1-2; D is uncertain. V was trimmed by 1 base and J by 4 bases, leaving 16 bases between them. CDR3 length: 16 amino acids. Germline V gene sequence: CDR1 MGHRA, CDR2 YSYEKL. In nucleotides, the CDR3 is TGCGCCAGCAGCCAAGGATCAGAGACGGGTACCTATGGCTACACCTTC. It translates to CASSQGSETGTYGYTF.

This clonotype was detected only a few times. This chain joins TRBV11-1 and TRBJ2-7; 7 nucleotides line up with TRBD2. There are 19 residues in the CDR3. V lost 1 base, J lost 4 bases, and 19 bases stayed unmatched. Germline V gives CDR1 SGHAT, CDR2 FQDESV (reference sequence). CDR3 region: CASSLGGQRGGSPSYEQYF. The CDR3 DNA reads as TGTGCCAGCAGCTTAGGAGGTCAGCGTGGCGGGAGTCCCTCGTACGAGCAGTACTTC.

This clonotype was detected only a few times. The chain combines TRBV4-2 with TRBJ1-5; D not resolved. The V end lost 0 bases, the J end lost 0 bases, and 6 bases lay between the germline ends. This CDR3 contains 15 residues. Germline lookup yields CDR1 LGHNA and CDR2 YNFKEQ. The CDR3 DNA reads TGTGCCAGCAGCCAAGACGCGGTTAGCAATCAGCCCCAGCATTTT. Translated: CASSQDAVSNQPQHF.

This clonotype was seen a handful of times. The chain joins TRBV5-7 to TRBJ2-7; 8 bases are a match to TRBD1. TRBV5-7 is an ORF, with its function uncertain. The CDR3 has 15 amino acids. Losses at the gene ends were 1 base for V and 7 bases for J; bases not matched to a gene: 10. CDR3 in DNA: TGTGCCAGCAGCTTGAGTACAGGGGGGCTTGGGGAGCAGTACTTC. It codes for CASSLSTGGLGEQYF.

This clonotype was seen a handful of times. The chain joins TRBV12-3 or TRBV12-4 to TRBJ1-1, with 8 nucleotides matching TRBD1. V gave up 5 bases and J gave up 1 base; unmatched junction bases: 9. This CDR3 comprises 16 residues. The CDR3 loop is CASSPPPDRANTEAFF. CDR3 coding DNA: TGTGCCAGCAGTCCACCCCCGGACAGGGCGAACACTGAAGCTTTCTTT.

This clonotype showed up just a few times. The genes are TRBV9 and TRBJ2-1; a possible D gene is TRBD2 (6 bases). The CDR3 length is 15 residues. The V end was cut by 4 bases, the J end by 7 bases, with 18 bases between. From germline, CDR1 is SGDLS and CDR2 YYNGEE. The CDR3: CASSHRPGLHNEQFF. CDR3 in DNA: TGTGCCAGCAGCCACCGCCCGGGACTCCATAATGAGCAGTTCTTC.

This chain links TRBV6-1 with TRBJ2-1; D possibly corresponds to TRBD2 (5 bases). Trimming cost V 6 bases and J 4 bases, with 13 bases left between them. Germline-derived CDR1 and CDR2 are MNHNS and SASEGT. The CDR3 contains 14 residues. The CDR3 coding sequence is TGTGCCAGCAGGCCGGGAAGTATGTACAATGAGCAGTTCTTC. This translates into CASRPGSMYNEQFF.

The chain has TRBV13 and TRBJ2-5, with D unresolved. Germline CDR1 and CDR2: PRHDT and FYEKMQ (reference sequence). This CDR3 contains 14 residues. The germline V and J ends were trimmed by 2 bases and 1 base, with 8 bases remaining between them. CDR3 nucleotide sequence: TGTGCCAGCAGCTTATACGAGCGCCAAGAGACCCAGTACTTC. The encoded protein is CASSLYERQETQYF.

This clonotype has at least ten counts. This chain joins TRBV12-3 or TRBV12-4 and TRBJ1-1; weak D call: TRBD1 (6 bases). This CDR3 is 16 amino acids long. V gave up 3 bases and J gave up 6 bases, with 20 bases separating them. The CDR3 loop is CASSFSQTGRRPEAFF. DNA of the CDR3: TGTGCCAGCAGTTTTTCTCAGACAGGCCGCCGCCCTGAAGCTTTCTTT.